These 25 T cell receptor beta chains share one sample of origin, sequenced in a study of blood T cell repertoires in COVID-19. Assay: immunoSEQ multiplex PCR; the TCRdb copy retains only in-frame clones and omits some. The repertoire holds around 67,000 clones, with approximately 90% as singletons. The source material was peripheral blood. These receptor sequences come from a human donor in a cohort sampled during active COVID-19.

V and J are TRBV29-1 and TRBJ1-1; D is ambiguous. The CDR3 spans 10 residues. Trimming took 4 bases from V and 6 from J, leaving 6 bases between them. Germline V gene lookup returns CDR1 SQVTM and CDR2 ANQGSEA. In DNA, the CDR3 is TGCAGCGTTGTGACACCTGAAGCTTTCTTT. Amino acids: CSVVTPEAFF. The variable domain in full, completed from reference TRBV29-1 and TRBJ1-1, reads SAVISQKPSRDICQRGTSLTIQCQVDSQVTMMFWYRQQPGQSLTLIATANQGSEATYESGFVIDKFPISRPNLTFSTLTVSNMSPEDSSIYLCSVVTPEAFFGQGTRLTVV.

The chain carries TRBV24-1 and TRBJ2-7, with D perhaps TRBD2 (5 bases). The CDR3 extends over 14 amino acids. Trimming took off 0 bases at V and 5 bases at J, with 10 bases between the two ends. Germline V lookup: CDR1 KGHDR, CDR2 SFDVKD. Here the CDR3 reads CATSDLKSGDEQYF. The CDR3 nucleotides are TGTGCCACCAGTGATTTGAAATCCGGGGACGAGCAGTACTTC.

The V and J genes are TRBV28 and TRBJ1-5; TRBD1 agrees at 8 bases. Germline V gene data show CDR1 as MDHEN and CDR2 as SYDVKM. Germline trimming cut 2 bases from V and 6 bases from J; bases unmatched to any gene: 6. The CDR3 runs 15 residues. CDR3 loop: CASSLRMTGAQPQHF. The CDR3, as DNA: TGTGCCAGCAGTTTAAGAATGACAGGGGCTCAGCCCCAGCATTTT. The variable domain in full, with the rest retrieved from reference TRBV28 and TRBJ1-5, is DVKVTQSSRYLVKRTGEKVFLECVQDMDHENMFWYRQDPGLGLRLIYFSYDVKMKEKGDIPEGYSVSREKKERFSLILESASTNQTSMYLCASSLRMTGAQPQHFGDGTRLSIL.

The J gene is TRBJ2-1, the V gene TRBV24-1; the D gene is possibly TRBD1 (6 bases). CDR3 size: 13 residues. The germline gives CDR1 KGHDR, CDR2 SFDVKD. Trimming pared 12 bases from V and 5 bases from J, leaving 16 bases between. The CDR3 loop reads CAVRSGDNNEQFF. The CDR3 nucleotides are TGTGCCGTAAGGTCAGGGGACAACAATGAGCAGTTCTTC.

This chain uses TRBV18 with TRBJ1-6; 7 bases are shared with TRBD1. The CDR3 totals 15 residues. V shed 3 bases, J shed 8 bases, and the junction held 7 bases outside the gene matches. Germline V CDR1 and CDR2: KGHSH, LQKENI. CDR3 amino acids: CASSPPTRGDSPLHF. Written as DNA, the CDR3 is TGTGCCAGCTCACCCCCGACCAGGGGGGATTCACCCCTCCACTTT.

The chain recombines TRBV11-2 with TRBJ2-7; a possible D gene is TRBD1 (5 bases). Germline assignment: CDR1 SGHAT and CDR2 FQNNGV. Trimming left V 2 bases short and J 12 bases short, with 26 bases between. This CDR3 comprises 16 residues. This chain's CDR3 is CASSLLVGTMKAGWYF. In nucleotides, the CDR3 is TGTGCCAGCAGCTTATTAGTGGGTACCATGAAGGCAGGGTGGTACTTC.

The V gene is TRBV19, the J gene TRBJ1-2; D is uncertain. The germline V gene has CDR1 LNHDA and CDR2 SQIVND (reference sequence). The CDR3 runs to 12 residues. Trimming took 7 bases from V and 4 from J, leaving 10 bases between them. CDR3: CASKPGPYGYTF. The CDR3 DNA sequence: TGTGCCAGTAAACCTGGGCCCTATGGCTACACCTTC.

The chain recombines TRBV18 with TRBJ2-6; D ambiguous. The CDR3 has 13 residues. Germline CDR1 reads KGHSH; CDR2 reads LQKENI. Trimming left V 7 bases short and J 0 bases short, with 4 bases between. The CDR3 region is CASLLSGANVLTF. The CDR3 bases are TGTGCCAGCTTACTCTCTGGGGCCAACGTCCTGACTTTC.

The chain is built from TRBV19 and TRBJ1-2, with 7 bases aligning to TRBD1. Germline V gene sequence: CDR1 LNHDA, CDR2 SQIVND (reference sequence). With 4 bases clipped from V and 2 bases from J, the junction kept 7 bases outside the gene matches. This CDR3 has 15 amino acids. CDR3 DNA: TGTGCCAGTAGTACCACACAGGGGTCGAACTATGGCTACACCTTC. It translates to CASSTTQGSNYGYTF.

This chain uses TRBV13 with TRBJ1-5; 8 positions match TRBD1. The J segment lost 4 bases and the V segment lost 4 bases, leaving 6 bases of the junction unmatched. This CDR3 region has 15 residues. Germline loops: CDR1 PRHDT, CDR2 FYEKMQ (reference sequence). The CDR3 reads CASSSGTGRNQPQHF. The CDR3 coding sequence is TGTGCCAGCAGCTCCGGGACAGGTCGAAATCAGCCCCAGCATTTT.

The chain is built from TRBV28 and TRBJ1-2; 7 positions agree with TRBD1. With V trimmed by 5 bases and J by 4 bases, 7 bases remained unmatched. Germline V gene lookup returns CDR1 MDHEN and CDR2 SYDVKM. The CDR3 extends over 14 amino acids. The CDR3 region is CASSPDRVVYGYTF. DNA of the CDR3: TGTGCCAGCAGTCCTGACAGGGTCGTCTATGGCTACACCTTC.

The chain uses TRBV6-4 and TRBJ1-2, with TRBD1 matching over 9 bases. The CDR3 has 15 residues. CDR1 is MRHNA and CDR2 is SNTAGT in the germline V gene. V trimming: 3 bases; J trimming: 3 bases; junction bases outside the gene matches: 5. Here the CDR3 DNA reads TGTGCCAGCAGTGAGGGGACAGGGAGGGACTATGGCTACACCTTC. Protein product: CASSEGTGRDYGYTF.

The chain combines TRBV18 with TRBJ1-3, with TRBD1 as a possible D gene (5 bases). Trimming shortened V by 0 bases and J by 1 base, and 7 bases separated the two germline ends. This CDR3 spans 15 amino acids. CDR1 is KGHSH, CDR2 LQKENI, per germline. The chain's CDR3 is CASSPPGTSGNTIYF. In nucleotides, the CDR3 is TGTGCCAGCTCACCACCGGGGACTTCTGGAAACACCATATATTTT.

This clone has more than one count but fewer than ten. V is TRBV21-1 and J is TRBJ1-2; the table's D call, TRBD1, has no DNA check behind it. TRBV21-1 is listed as a pseudogene. This CDR3 is 14 amino acids long. The CDR3 here is CASSKDRSNYGYTF. The DNA of the CDR3 is TGTGCCAGCAGCAAAGACAGGAGTAACTATGGCTACACCTTC.

This chain uses TRBV4-1 with TRBJ2-7, with D uncertain. With 3 bases removed from V and 6 bases from J, the gap between germline ends came to 6 bases. The CDR3 length is 11 residues. Looked up from germline, CDR1 is MGHRA and CDR2 is YSYEKL. The CDR3 region has the DNA TGCGCCAGCAGCCAGGGCCTCGAGCAGTACTTC. Protein product: CASSQGLEQYF.

The chain recombines TRBV11-2 with TRBJ1-5, with D maybe TRBD1 (5 bases). The length of the CDR3 is 15 residues. Trimming shortened V by 1 base and J by 5 bases, and 12 bases separated the two germline ends. Germline V lookup: CDR1 SGHAT, CDR2 FQNNGV. The CDR3 protein is CASSLGRVGDQPQHF. The CDR3 DNA follows: TGTGCCAGCAGCTTAGGCAGGGTAGGAGATCAGCCCCAGCATTTT.

The V and J genes are TRBV10-2 and TRBJ1-2, with no clear D. The germline CDR1 and CDR2 sequences are WSHSY and SAAADI. V was pared by 6 bases and J by 8 bases, with 16 bases between. This CDR3 region has 13 residues. CDR3 amino acids: CASSSGSSGGYTF. Written as DNA, the CDR3 is TGCGCCAGCAGCTCCGGGTCTTCGGGAGGCTACACCTTC.

The gene calls are TRBV7-3 and TRBJ1-3; a possible D gene is TRBD1 (6 bases). The CDR3 has 15 amino acids. Trimming stripped 6 bases from V and 1 base from J, with 13 bases between. Germline loops: CDR1 SGHTA, CDR2 FQGTGA. CDR3 residues: CASSPGGASGNTIYF. CDR3 DNA sequence: TGTGCCAGCAGTCCGGGGGGCGCATCTGGAAACACCATATATTTT.

This chain joins TRBV2 and TRBJ2-7; D unclear. The CDR3 is made up of 12 amino acids. Germline V gene lookup returns CDR1 SNHLY and CDR2 FYNNEI. Trimming left V 5 bases short and J 4 bases short, with 9 bases between. CDR3 in amino acids: CASSIQYYEQYF. CDR3 nucleotide sequence: TGTGCCAGCAGTATACAGTATTACGAGCAGTACTTC.

This rearrangement joins TRBV5-8 to TRBJ1-5, with D maybe TRBD1 (6 bases). V was shortened by 6 bases and J by 11 bases, with 24 bases between the two germline ends. The germline CDR1 and CDR2 sequences are SGHTS and YDEGEE. The CDR3 loop spans 15 amino acids. The CDR3 DNA reads as TGTGCCAGCATCCCTCGGGGAGGGGGAGTGGGGGCCCAGCATTTT. Translation gives CASIPRGGGVGAQHF. Combining the CDR3 with reference TRBV5-8 and TRBJ1-5 gives the whole variable domain EAGVTQSPTHLIKTRGQQATLRCSPISGHTSVYWYQQALGLGLQFLLWYDEGEERNRGNFPPRFSGRQFPNYSSELNVNALELEDSALYLCASIPRGGGVGAQHFGDGTRLSIL.

This clone was counted between two and nine times. The chain couples TRBV28 to TRBJ1-2; TRBD1 agrees at 9 bases. Losses at the gene ends were 6 bases for V and 4 bases for J; bases not matched to a gene: 9. Germline CDR1 reads MDHEN; CDR2 reads SYDVKM. The CDR3 extends over 15 amino acids. Here the CDR3 reads CASSRGTGTFYGYTF. CDR3 sequence (DNA): TGTGCCAGCAGCCGCGGGACAGGGACTTTCTATGGCTACACCTTC.

The chain combines TRBV30 with TRBJ1-1, with D tentatively TRBD1 (5 bases). V lost 3 bases and J 5 bases, leaving 13 bases between the germline ends. CDR1 is GTSNPN, CDR2 SVGIG, per germline (reference sequence). The CDR3 loop spans 13 amino acids. The CDR3 bases are TGTGCCTGGAGGTGGGGGAGGGGAACTGAAGCTTTCTTT. It codes for CAWRWGRGTEAFF.

The chain recombines TRBV27 with TRBJ1-1; D remains unclear. The CDR3 runs 12 residues. Trimming cost V 4 bases and J 5 bases, with 8 bases left between them. Looked up from germline, CDR1 is MNHEY and CDR2 is SMNVEV (reference sequence). The CDR3 here is CASSSAGTEAFF. In nucleotides, the CDR3 is TGTGCCAGCAGTTCGGCGGGGACTGAAGCTTTCTTT.

The rearrangement joins TRBV4-1 to TRBJ1-1; D possibly corresponds to TRBD1 (5 bases). This CDR3 has 15 amino acids. Germline V gene sequence: CDR1 MGHRA, CDR2 YSYEKL. V was pared by 1 base and J by 1 base, with 10 bases between. CDR3 nucleotide sequence: TGCGCCAGCAGCCAAGTTGACAGTCCGAACACTGAAGCTTTCTTT. Its translation: CASSQVDSPNTEAFF.

The chain links TRBV19 to TRBJ1-1; D is uncertain. Germline values: CDR1 LNHDA, CDR2 SQIVND (reference sequence). Trimming took off 0 bases at V and 11 bases at J, with 7 bases between the two ends. CDR3 length: 11 amino acids. CDR3 sequence reads: CASSIDRGAFF. In DNA, the CDR3 is TGTGCCAGTAGTATAGATCGCGGCGCTTTCTTT.